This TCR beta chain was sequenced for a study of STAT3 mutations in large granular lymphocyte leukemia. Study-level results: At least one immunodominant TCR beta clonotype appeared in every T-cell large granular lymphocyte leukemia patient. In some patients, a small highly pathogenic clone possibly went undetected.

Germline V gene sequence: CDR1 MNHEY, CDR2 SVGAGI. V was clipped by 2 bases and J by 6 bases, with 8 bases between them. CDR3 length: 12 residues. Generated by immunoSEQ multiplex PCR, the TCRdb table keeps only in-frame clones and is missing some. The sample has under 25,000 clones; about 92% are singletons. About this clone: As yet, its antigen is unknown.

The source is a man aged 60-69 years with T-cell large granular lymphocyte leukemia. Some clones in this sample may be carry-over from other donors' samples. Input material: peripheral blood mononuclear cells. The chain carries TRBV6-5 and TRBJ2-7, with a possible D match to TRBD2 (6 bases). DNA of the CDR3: TGTGCCAGCAGTTACGGAGGGACCGAGCAGTACTTC. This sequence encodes CASSYGGTEQYF.